This TCR beta chain was identified during a study of blood T cell repertoires in COVID-19. Turning to the study itself: Donors in the United States, Italy and Spain gave samples during acute or convalescent COVID-19. The analysed material was cDNA or gDNA that came from T cells, B-cell-depleted T cells, or PBMCs.

Per the authors' pipeline: Amplification of reference gene primers was used by the study to estimate nucleated cell counts. TCRdb's copy holds only in-frame clones and misses some; the assay was immunoSEQ multiplex PCR. D and trimming were read from the DNA, whereas the V and J calls and clone size are those reported in that table. The sample consists of more than 250,000 clones, roughly nine tenths of them appearing once. Germline CDR1 LNHNV, CDR2 YYDKDF (reference sequence). The CDR3 extends over 15 amino acids. Trimming took 7 bases from V and 4 from J, leaving 16 bases between them. The clonotype was recovered from a young man who had recovered from COVID-19. The chain has TRBV15 and TRBJ1-4; no clear D. Sequenced input: peripheral blood. Here the CDR3 reads CATTRAAGVNEKLFF. CDR3 coding DNA: TGTGCCACCACGAGAGCTGCCGGGGTTAATGAAAAACTGTTTTTT.